This T cell receptor beta chain was sequenced in a study of blood T cell repertoires in COVID-19. Study-level background: Donors in the United States, Italy and Spain gave samples during acute or convalescent COVID-19. PBMCs, B-cell-depleted T cells, or T cells provided the cDNA or gDNA that made up the material.

The CDR3 runs 15 residues. Per germline, CDR1 SGHNT and CDR2 YENEEA. Deletions cut 1 base from V and 6 bases from J, with 16 bases between. Original processing methods: From reference gene primer amplification, estimates of nucleated cell counts were derived. Sequencing was performed with immunoSEQ multiplex PCR; in TCRdb, only in-frame clones are kept and a portion is missing. V and J calls plus clone size are reproduced from that table; the DNA served to infer D and trimming. The sample lists approximately 160,000 clones; around 80% were seen once. The sequenced sample was peripheral blood. The clonotype comes from a woman of 80 years or more with acute or convalescent COVID-19. The chain recombines TRBV11-3 with TRBJ2-7; tentatively, D is TRBD2 (6 bases). The CDR3 bases are TGTGCCAGCAGCTTAGGCGGGACCCAGTATGCCGAGCAGTACTTC. This encodes CASSLGGTQYAEQYF.